This entry concerns a single TCR beta chain. Its antigen is currently unknown. Sequencing used immunoSEQ multiplex PCR; TCRdb keeps in-frame clones, though not all of them. This table has approximately 55,000 clones, 86% appearing once. The germline V and J ends were trimmed by 3 bases and 3 bases, with 4 bases remaining between them. Germline V gene sequence: CDR1 SGHRS, CDR2 YFSETQ. CDR3 length: 11 amino acids. This record comes from a study of OX40 agonist ivuxolimab in advanced cancers. Study results and caveats: More expanded clones were found, on average, in CD8+ than in CD4+ T cells.

Blood draws occurred at baseline, cycle 4 day 1, and cycle 7 day 1. This chain links TRBV5-1 with TRBJ2-7; no clear D gene. The sequencing here drew on CD4+ or CD8+ T cells sorted from blood, taken in a trial of the OX40 agonist ivuxolimab. The clonotype comes from an adult with an advanced solid tumor such as melanoma, head and neck, liver or kidney cancer. In nucleotides, the CDR3 is TGCGCCAGCAGCTCCAACTACGAGCAGTACTTC. Translation gives CASSSNYEQYF.